Presented here are 29 T cell receptor beta chains from one specimen sequenced in a study of blood T cell repertoires in COVID-19. Sequenced by immunoSEQ multiplex PCR; TCRdb stores in-frame clones only, minus some. Found here are about 140,000 clones, about 80% of them singletons; the top ten hold 4%. The sample was peripheral blood. The source is a woman aged 60-75 years with acute or convalescent COVID-19.

CDR3: CASSLVGGWATDTQYF. CDR3 nucleotide sequence: TGTGCCAGCAGCTTAGTTGGCGGGTGGGCGACAGATACGCAGTATTTT. The V and J genes are TRBV7-3 and TRBJ2-3, with D maybe TRBD2 (5 bases). The V end was cut by 2 bases, the J end by 3 bases, with 15 bases between. CDR1 SGHTA and CDR2 FQGTGA come from the germline V gene. This CDR3 is built from 16 residues. The variable domain in full, completed from reference TRBV7-3 and TRBJ2-3, reads GAGVSQTPSNKVTEKGKYVELRCDPISGHTALYWYRQSLGQGPEFLIYFQGTGAADDSGLPNDRFFAVRPEGSVSTLKIQRTERGDSAVYLCASSLVGGWATDTQYFGPGTRLTVL.

The chain recombines TRBV28 with TRBJ1-6, with 7 bases fitting TRBD1. The CDR3 has 15 residues. Losses at the gene ends were 6 bases for V and 7 bases for J; bases not matched to a gene: 9. Germline V gives CDR1 MDHEN, CDR2 SYDVKM. The CDR3 protein is CASRDPGQINSPLHF. The DNA of the CDR3 is TGTGCCAGCAGGGACCCGGGACAGATAAATTCACCCCTCCACTTT.

CDR3 bases: TGTGCCAGCAGCGTACTCGATCAGACTTCTGGAAACACCATATATTTT. Its translation is CASSVLDQTSGNTIYF. V is TRBV9 and J is TRBJ1-3; no firm D call. Trimming took 1 base from V and 1 from J, leaving 12 bases between them. This CDR3 spans 16 amino acids. Germline CDR1 and CDR2: SGDLS and YYNGEE.

The count of this clone is one. The rearrangement uses TRBV7-9 and TRBJ2-1; 10 nucleotides align to TRBD2. V shed 4 bases, J shed 1 base, and the junction held 7 bases outside the gene matches. Germline V gene data show CDR1 as SEHNR and CDR2 as FQNEAQ (reference sequence). The CDR3 runs 17 residues. DNA of the CDR3: TGTGCCAGCAGCTCATCACTAGCGGGAATATCCTACAATGAGCAGTTCTTC. Encoded protein: CASSSSLAGISYNEQFF.

This clone has only a few counts. This rearrangement joins TRBV11-3 to TRBJ1-3; D is unresolved. This CDR3 comprises 12 residues. Germline CDR1 SGHNT, CDR2 YENEEA. V was pared by 5 bases and J by 7 bases, with 9 bases between. In DNA, the CDR3 is TGTGCCAGCAGCCACCCGAGGAACACCATATATTTT. Translation gives CASSHPRNTIYF.

The rearrangement uses TRBV5-1 and TRBJ1-6; D is uncertain. This CDR3 is 15 amino acids long. V lost 1 base and J 7 bases, leaving 12 bases between the germline ends. Germline V gene data show CDR1 as SGHRS and CDR2 as YFSETQ. The CDR3 DNA follows: TGCGCCAGCAGCTTGACATGGATGAGGAATTCACCCCTCCACTTT. Protein sequence: CASSLTWMRNSPLHF.

The chain combines TRBV25-1 with TRBJ2-7; D uncertain. The CDR3 runs 13 residues. CDR1 and CDR2 from the germline V gene are MGHDK and SYGVNS. Trimming cost V 5 bases and J 2 bases, with 10 bases left between them. CDR3 coding DNA: TGTGCCAGCAGTCTCAGGTTTGCCTACGAGCAGTACTTC. Translation: CASSLRFAYEQYF.

The rearrangement joins TRBV24-1 to TRBJ2-6; 9 nucleotides line up with TRBD2. The length of the CDR3 is 18 residues. Trimming at V came to 4 bases and at J to 1 base, leaving 7 bases not matched to a gene. Germline CDR1 reads KGHDR; CDR2 reads SFDVKD. CDR3 nucleotide sequence: TGTGCCACCAGTGACCTAGCGGGACTAGGGTCTGGGGCCAACGTCCTGACTTTC. The encoded protein is CATSDLAGLGSGANVLTF.

The chain links TRBV12-3 or TRBV12-4 to TRBJ1-5, with D unclear. This CDR3 has 13 residues. Between the trimmed V and J ends, which lost 4 bases and 7 bases, there was a span of 11 bases. CDR3 sequence: CASSSGHGQPQHF. The CDR3 DNA follows: TGTGCCAGCAGTTCGGGTCACGGCCAGCCCCAGCATTTT.

This clone was detected only a few times. DNA for the CDR3: TGTGCCAGCTCACCTGACAGCTACGAGCAGTACTTC. Its translation is CASSPDSYEQYF. The chain employs TRBV18 and TRBJ2-7, with D perhaps matching TRBD1 (5 bases). The V end was cut by 3 bases, the J end by 3 bases, with 6 bases between. Germline CDR1 reads KGHSH; CDR2 reads LQKENI. This CDR3 has 12 amino acids. Supplemented by reference TRBV18 and TRBJ2-7, the full variable domain reads NAGVMQNPRHLVRRRGQEARLRCSPMKGHSHVYWYRQLPEEGLKFMVYLQKENIIDESGMPKERFSAEFPKEGPSILRIQQVVRGDSAAYFCASSPDSYEQYFGPGTRLTVT.

The V gene is TRBV7-9, the J gene TRBJ2-3; D gene unclear. Germline V lookup: CDR1 SEHNR, CDR2 FQNEAQ (reference sequence). This CDR3 has 14 residues. With 2 bases removed from V and 2 bases from J, the gap between germline ends came to 8 bases. CDR3 protein: CASSLSYSTDTQYF. The CDR3 bases are TGTGCCAGCAGCTTATCGTACTCCACAGATACGCAGTATTTT.

This clone occurred once. The rearrangement uses TRBV5-6 and TRBJ1-2; D not certain. The germline V and J ends were trimmed by 0 bases and 6 bases, with 6 bases remaining between them. The germline V gene has CDR1 SGHDT and CDR2 YYEEEE. The CDR3 loop spans 12 amino acids. CDR3 protein: CASSLGHDGYTF. CDR3 DNA: TGTGCCAGCAGCTTGGGACACGATGGCTACACCTTC.

This chain connects TRBV29-1 to TRBJ2-1, with D possibly being TRBD2 (5 bases). The CDR3 totals 12 residues. Germline values: CDR1 SQVTM, CDR2 ANQGSEA. The CDR3 reads CTGREWYNEQFF. CDR3 DNA sequence: TGCACGGGCCGGGAATGGTACAATGAGCAGTTCTTC.

The CDR3 DNA reads TGTGCCAGTAGTATCCTCCGGGACAGGGGGCTCGGAAACACCATATATTTT. Translated: CASSILRDRGLGNTIYF. V and J are TRBV19 and TRBJ1-3, with TRBD1 identical over 12 bases. The CDR3 extends over 17 amino acids. Trimming removed 3 bases from V and 4 bases from J; junction bases left unmatched: 7. Germline V gives CDR1 LNHDA, CDR2 SQIVND (reference sequence).

The CDR3 here is CASSDRGRSYNEQFF. The CDR3 bases are TGTGCCAGCAGTGATCGCGGTCGCTCCTACAATGAGCAGTTCTTC. The chain recombines TRBV6-1 with TRBJ2-1; D uncertain. V lost 3 bases and J 0 bases, leaving 9 bases between the germline ends. This CDR3 is 15 amino acids long. Looked up from germline, CDR1 is MNHNS and CDR2 is SASEGT.

The CDR3 DNA sequence: TGTGCCAGCAGTTCAGGACAGGGTGCTAGTTACACTGAAGCTTTCTTT. Protein: CASSSGQGASYTEAFF. This chain uses TRBV13 with TRBJ1-1; 8 bases agree with TRBD1. V lost 6 bases and J lost 3; bases outside the gene matches: 12. The CDR3 consists of 16 residues. CDR1 PRHDT and CDR2 FYEKMQ come from the germline V gene (reference sequence).

The V call is TRBV24-1, the J call TRBJ2-5; 9 bases are shared with TRBD2. Trimming cost V 5 bases and J 5 bases; bases outside gene matches: 11. This CDR3 has 16 residues. Germline CDR1 reads KGHDR; CDR2 reads SFDVKD. Here the CDR3 reads CATSGGASGDSETQYF. CDR3 sequence (DNA): TGTGCCACCAGTGGGGGGGCTAGCGGGGATAGTGAGACCCAGTACTTC.

The chain couples TRBV12-3 or TRBV12-4 to TRBJ2-7, with D maybe TRBD1 (6 bases). V lost 3 bases, J lost 6 bases, and 12 bases lay in between. The CDR3 runs 13 residues. Written as DNA, the CDR3 is TGTGCCAGCAGTTTTAACCACAGGGTCGAGCAGTACTTC. Translated: CASSFNHRVEQYF.

The chain joins TRBV6-5 to TRBJ2-7; D remains ambiguous. The CDR3 totals 14 residues. Germline-derived CDR1 and CDR2 are MNHEY and SVGAGI. The ends were cut back, 5 bases at V and 0 bases at J, with 11 bases in the middle. DNA for the CDR3: TGTGCCAGCAGTCCCGAATGGAGCTCCTACGAGCAGTACTTC. Amino acid sequence: CASSPEWSSYEQYF.

The chain combines TRBV12-3 or TRBV12-4 with TRBJ2-7; TRBD1 is a possible D gene (6 bases). CDR3 size: 13 residues. V lost 4 bases and J 0 bases, leaving 7 bases between the germline ends. The CDR3 nucleotides are TGTGCCAGCAGTTCGACAGGCTCCTACGAGCAGTACTTC. Amino acids: CASSSTGSYEQYF.

In regard to this clone: At one boundary the junction diverges from the germline segment, which might be a read error. The chain combines TRBV2 with TRBJ1-5; 9 nucleotides match TRBD1. This CDR3 contains 15 residues. The V gene's germline CDR1 is SNHLY and CDR2 FYNNEI. In DNA, the CDR3 is TGTGCCAGCAGTGCGTCGGGACAGGGCAACCAGCCCCAGCATTTT. Amino acids: CASSASGQGNQPQHF.

The chain is built from TRBV19 and TRBJ1-5; 10 positions match TRBD1. CDR3 length equals 16 residues. Germline CDR1 reads LNHDA; CDR2 reads SQIVND (reference sequence). The trim removed 1 base at V and 4 bases at J, leaving 4 bases unmatched. The CDR3 loop is CASSIARTGGNQPQHF. The CDR3 region has the DNA TGTGCCAGTAGTATAGCCCGGACAGGGGGAAATCAGCCCCAGCATTTT.

This rearrangement joins TRBV11-2 to TRBJ2-7, with TRBD2 matching 10 bases. The CDR3 contains 16 residues. The V and J ends lost 7 bases and 9 bases, in that order; junction bases with no gene match: 18. Germline V gives CDR1 SGHAT, CDR2 FQNNGV. CDR3 amino acids: CASTPPGLAGALGQYF. The CDR3 coding sequence is TGTGCCAGCACCCCCCCCGGGCTAGCGGGAGCCCTGGGGCAGTACTTC. Complete variable domain (other parts from reference TRBV11-2 and TRBJ2-7): EAGVAQSPRYKIIEKRQSVAFWCNPISGHATLYWYQQILGQGPKLLIQFQNNGVVDDSQLPKDRFSAERLKGVDSTLKIQPAKLEDSAVYLCASTPPGLAGALGQYFGPGTRLTVT.

The J gene is TRBJ2-1, the V gene TRBV30; possible D gene TRBD2, 6 bases. V gave up 2 bases and J gave up 9 bases, with 11 bases separating them. The CDR3 is 12 amino acids. The germline gives CDR1 GTSNPN, CDR2 SVGIG (reference sequence). CDR3 nucleotides: TGTGCCTGGAGTCCGGGAGTGGGTGAGCAGTTCTTC. Protein sequence: CAWSPGVGEQFF.

The chain carries TRBV27 and TRBJ1-2; 8 bases match TRBD1. Germline V lookup: CDR1 MNHEY, CDR2 SMNVEV (reference sequence). Losses at the gene ends were 3 bases for V and 0 bases for J; bases not matched to a gene: 9. The CDR3 sequence is 17 residues long. Here the CDR3 DNA reads TGTGCCAGCAGTTTTTCGCGGGACAGGAGATCTAACTATGGCTACACCTTC. Translation: CASSFSRDRRSNYGYTF.

This chain joins TRBV9 and TRBJ2-1, with 7 bases aligning to TRBD1. CDR3 length: 15 residues. Germline V lookup: CDR1 SGDLS, CDR2 YYNGEE. Trimming removed 4 bases from V and 2 bases from J; junction bases left unmatched: 6. DNA of the CDR3: TGTGCCAGCAGCACCCGACAGGGTACCTACAATGAGCAGTTCTTC. It encodes CASSTRQGTYNEQFF.

This clone was counted a single time. V gene TRBV7-9 combines with J gene TRBJ1-4; 7 nucleotides match TRBD1. V lost 1 base to trimming and J lost 8 bases; unmatched junction nucleotides: 7. The CDR3 covers 15 residues. Germline V CDR1 and CDR2: SEHNR, FQNEAQ (reference sequence). CDR3: CASSLGDRVPEKLFF. CDR3 DNA: TGTGCCAGCAGCTTAGGCGACAGGGTCCCCGAAAAACTGTTTTTT.

This clone showed up just once. The rearrangement uses TRBV19 and TRBJ2-7; 10 bases align to TRBD1. Germline V gene data show CDR1 as LNHDA and CDR2 as SQIVND (reference sequence). This CDR3 has 15 residues. The J segment lost 2 bases and the V segment lost 6 bases, leaving 7 bases of the junction unmatched. The CDR3 protein is CASSPGGTGAYEQYF. The CDR3 DNA reads as TGTGCCAGTAGCCCAGGGGGGACAGGGGCCTACGAGCAGTACTTC. The complete variable domain, with remaining parts taken from reference TRBV19 and TRBJ2-7, reads DGGITQSPKYLFRKEGQNVTLSCEQNLNHDAMYWYRQDPGQGLRLIYYSQIVNDFQKGDIAEGYSVSREKKESFPLTVTSAQKNPTAFYLCASSPGGTGAYEQYFGPGTRLTVT.

The rearrangement links TRBV3-1 (or the pseudogene TRBV3-2) to TRBJ2-4; 11 nucleotides match TRBD1. The germline gives CDR1 LGHDT, CDR2 YNNKEL (reference sequence). This CDR3 contains 13 residues. V shed 4 bases, J shed 11 bases, and the junction held 4 bases outside the gene matches. In DNA, the CDR3 is TGTGCCAGCAGCCGGGGGACAGGGGGATTTCAGTACTTC. Translated, it gives CASSRGTGGFQYF.